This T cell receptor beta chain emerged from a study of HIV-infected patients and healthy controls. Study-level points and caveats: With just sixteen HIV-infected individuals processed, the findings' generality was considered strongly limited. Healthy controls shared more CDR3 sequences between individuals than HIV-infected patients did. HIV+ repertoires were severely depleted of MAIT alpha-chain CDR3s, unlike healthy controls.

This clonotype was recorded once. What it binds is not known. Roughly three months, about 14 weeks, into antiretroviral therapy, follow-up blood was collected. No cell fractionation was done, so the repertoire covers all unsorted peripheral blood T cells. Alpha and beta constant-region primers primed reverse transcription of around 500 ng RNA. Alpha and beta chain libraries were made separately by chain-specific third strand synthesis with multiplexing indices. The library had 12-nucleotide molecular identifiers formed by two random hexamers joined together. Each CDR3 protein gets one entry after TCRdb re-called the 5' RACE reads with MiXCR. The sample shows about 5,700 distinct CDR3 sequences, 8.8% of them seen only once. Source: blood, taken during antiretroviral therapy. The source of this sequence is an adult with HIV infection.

The CDR3, as DNA: TGCAGTGCTAGCCTGGACAGGAGCACAGATACGCAGTATTTT. Its translation is CSASLDRSTDTQYF. The chain is built from TRBV20-1 and TRBJ2-3; 7 bases map to TRBD1. V lost 3 bases to trimming and J lost 0 bases; unmatched junction nucleotides: 3. The CDR3 loop spans 14 amino acids. From germline, CDR1 is DFQATT and CDR2 SNEGSKA (reference sequence).